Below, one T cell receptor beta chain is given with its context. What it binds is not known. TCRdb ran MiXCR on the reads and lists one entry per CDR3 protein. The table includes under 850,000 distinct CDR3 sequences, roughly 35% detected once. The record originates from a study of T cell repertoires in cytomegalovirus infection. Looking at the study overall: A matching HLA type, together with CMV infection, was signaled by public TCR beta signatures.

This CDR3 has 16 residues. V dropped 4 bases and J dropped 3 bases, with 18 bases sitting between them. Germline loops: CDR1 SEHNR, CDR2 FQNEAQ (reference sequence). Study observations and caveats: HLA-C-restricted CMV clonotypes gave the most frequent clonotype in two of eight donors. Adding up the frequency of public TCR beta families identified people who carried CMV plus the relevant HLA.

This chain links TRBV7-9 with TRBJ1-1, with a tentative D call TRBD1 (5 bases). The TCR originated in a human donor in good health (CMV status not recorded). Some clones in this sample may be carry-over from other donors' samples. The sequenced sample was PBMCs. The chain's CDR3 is CASSSFGGLMDTEAFF. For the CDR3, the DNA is TGTGCCAGCAGCTCCTTCGGGGGTCTCATGGACACTGAAGCTTTCTTT. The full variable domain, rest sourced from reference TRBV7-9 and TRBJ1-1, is DTGVSQNPRHKITKRGQNVTFRCDPISEHNRLYWYRQTLGQGPEFLTYFQNEAQLEKSRLLSDRFSAERPKGSFSTLEIQRTEQGDSAMYLCASSSFGGLMDTEAFFGQGTRLTVV.